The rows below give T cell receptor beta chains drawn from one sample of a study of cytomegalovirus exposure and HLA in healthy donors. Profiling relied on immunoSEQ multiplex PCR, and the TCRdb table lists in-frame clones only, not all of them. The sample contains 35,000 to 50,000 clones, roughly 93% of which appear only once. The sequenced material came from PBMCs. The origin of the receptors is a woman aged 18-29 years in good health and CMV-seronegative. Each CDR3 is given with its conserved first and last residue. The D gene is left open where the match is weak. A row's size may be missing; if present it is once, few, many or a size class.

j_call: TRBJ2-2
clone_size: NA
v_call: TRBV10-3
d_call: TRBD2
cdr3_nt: TGTGCCATCAGTGAGTCGTCGGGAGGGCACGGCACCGGGGAGCTGTTTTTT
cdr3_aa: CAISESSGGHGTGELFF

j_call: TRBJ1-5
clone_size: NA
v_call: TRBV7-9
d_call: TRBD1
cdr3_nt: TGTGCCAGCACCCGACAGGGACCGAATCAGCCCCAGCATTTT
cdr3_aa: CASTRQGPNQPQHF

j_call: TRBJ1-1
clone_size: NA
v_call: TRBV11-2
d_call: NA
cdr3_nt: TGTGCCAGCAGCCGCAGCATGGAGGGCTTAAACACTGAAGCTTTCTTT
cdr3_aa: CASSRSMEGLNTEAFF

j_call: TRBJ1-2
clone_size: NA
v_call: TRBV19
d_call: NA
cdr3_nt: TGTGCCAGTAGTATTGCTGCCTACTCTAACTATGGCTACACCTTC
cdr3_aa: CASSIAAYSNYGYTF

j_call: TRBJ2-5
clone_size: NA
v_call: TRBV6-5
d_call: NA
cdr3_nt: TGTGCCAGCAGTCCAGACAGCCAAGAGACCCAGTACTTC
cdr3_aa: CASSPDSQETQYF

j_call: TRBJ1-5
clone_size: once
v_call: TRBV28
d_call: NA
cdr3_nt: TGTGCCAGCAGTGAAAGGAGTCTCTATAGCAATCAGCCCCAGCATTTT
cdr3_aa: CASSERSLYSNQPQHF

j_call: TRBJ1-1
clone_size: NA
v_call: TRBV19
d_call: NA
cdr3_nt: TGTGCCAGTATTGTCAGGCGCATGAACACTGAAGCTTTCTTT
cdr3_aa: CASIVRRMNTEAFF

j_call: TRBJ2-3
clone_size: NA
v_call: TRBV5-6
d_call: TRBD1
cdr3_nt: TGTGCCAGCAGCTTTAGGACAGGGACTAGCACAGATACGCAGTATTTT
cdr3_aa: CASSFRTGTSTDTQYF

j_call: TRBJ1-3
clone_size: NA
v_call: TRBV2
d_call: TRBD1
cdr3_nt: TGTGCCAGCAGTTGGACAGGGGGAACTGGAAACACCATATATTTT
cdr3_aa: CASSWTGGTGNTIYF

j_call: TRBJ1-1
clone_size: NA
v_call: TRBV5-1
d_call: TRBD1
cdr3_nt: TGCGCCAGCAGCCCGCGTCCAGGGGGCGCAACTGAAGCTTTCTTT
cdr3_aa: CASSPRPGGATEAFF

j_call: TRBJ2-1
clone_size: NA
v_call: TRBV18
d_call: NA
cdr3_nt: TGTGCCAGCCACATGACTTCCTACAATGAGCAGTTCTTC
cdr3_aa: CASHMTSYNEQFF

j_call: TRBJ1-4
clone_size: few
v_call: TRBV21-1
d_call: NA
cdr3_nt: TGTGCCAGCAGCAGCCGACAGGGATTAGGGACTAATGAAAAACTGTTTTTT
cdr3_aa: CASSSRQGLGTNEKLFF

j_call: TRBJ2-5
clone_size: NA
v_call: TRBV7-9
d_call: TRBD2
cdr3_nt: TGTGCCAGCAGCAGCGGGACTAGCGGGCTTGAGACCCAGTACTTC
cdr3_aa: CASSSGTSGLETQYF

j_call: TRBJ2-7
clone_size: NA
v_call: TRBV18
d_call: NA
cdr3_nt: TGTGCCAGCTCACCTACGGACACGGCCTACGAGCAGTACTTC
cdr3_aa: CASSPTDTAYEQYF

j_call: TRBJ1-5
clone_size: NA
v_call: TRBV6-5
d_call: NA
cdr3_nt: TGTGCCAGCAGTTACAGCACCTATCAGCCCCAGCATTTT
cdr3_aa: CASSYSTYQPQHF

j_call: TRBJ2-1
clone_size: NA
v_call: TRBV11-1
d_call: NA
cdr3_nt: TGTGCCAGCAATACCAGGGGTAATGAGCAGTTCTTC
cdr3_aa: CASNTRGNEQFF

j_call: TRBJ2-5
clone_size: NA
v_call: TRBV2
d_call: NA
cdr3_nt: TGTGCCAGCAGCGTTAACCGGGGGGAGACCCAGTACTTC
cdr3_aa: CASSVNRGETQYF